The 12 T cell receptor beta chains presented below share a single source sample, sequenced in a study of blood T cell repertoires in COVID-19. The data were produced by immunoSEQ multiplex PCR, yet TCRdb's version contains in-frame clones alone and is incomplete. Among tens of thousands of clones listed, around 90% were seen once. The source material was peripheral blood. These receptors were obtained from a man younger than 30 with COVID-19, enrolled during active disease.

The genes are TRBV2 and TRBJ1-6; maybe TRBD1 (5 bases). The CDR3 contains 16 residues. Germline V gene data show CDR1 as SNHLY and CDR2 as FYNNEI. The germline V and J ends were trimmed by 6 bases and 8 bases, with 20 bases remaining between them. The CDR3 DNA follows: TGTGCCAGCAGGAGGAGCGGGGGAACGAGGGATTCACCCCTCCACTTT. Its protein product is CASRRSGGTRDSPLHF.

The chain employs TRBV4-2 and TRBJ1-5; no clear D. Looked up from germline, CDR1 is LGHNA and CDR2 is YNFKEQ. V lost 3 bases and J 3 bases, leaving 3 bases between the germline ends. The CDR3 runs to 12 residues. Here the CDR3 reads CASSHLNQPQHF. The CDR3 DNA sequence: TGTGCCAGCAGCCATCTCAATCAGCCCCAGCATTTT.

The rearrangement joins TRBV24-1 to TRBJ2-5, with 7 bases aligning to TRBD1. J gave up 3 bases and V 1 base, and 10 bases lay outside the gene matches. Germline values: CDR1 KGHDR, CDR2 SFDVKD. This CDR3 has 17 residues. Here the CDR3 reads CATSDLADRTGKETQYF. CDR3 nucleotide sequence: TGTGCCACCAGTGATTTAGCGGACAGGACTGGAAAAGAGACCCAGTACTTC.

This clone was counted a single time. The rearrangement links TRBV5-6 to TRBJ2-7; no reliable D call. CDR3 length: 13 amino acids. The V gene lost 5 bases and the J gene lost 2 bases, with 11 bases spanning the gap. CDR1 is SGHDT, CDR2 YYEEEE, per germline. The CDR3 here is CASSESGAYEQYF. The DNA of the CDR3 is TGTGCCAGCAGTGAGTCGGGTGCCTACGAGCAGTACTTC.

V gene TRBV11-2 combines with J gene TRBJ2-5, with D possibly matching TRBD2 (5 bases). Germline V lookup: CDR1 SGHAT, CDR2 FQNNGV. CDR3 length: 14 residues. V shed 5 bases and J shed 5 bases, with 15 bases lying between them. The DNA of the CDR3 is TGTGCCAGCAGCCGAGGGCCAGGCGGGGAGACCCAGTACTTC. Its protein is CASSRGPGGETQYF. Based on the CDR3 plus reference TRBV11-2 and TRBJ2-5, the full variable domain is EAGVAQSPRYKIIEKRQSVAFWCNPISGHATLYWYQQILGQGPKLLIQFQNNGVVDDSQLPKDRFSAERLKGVDSTLKIQPAKLEDSAVYLCASSRGPGGETQYFGPGTRLLVL.

V is TRBV4-1 and J is TRBJ2-7; D perhaps matches TRBD2 (5 bases). Between the trimmed V and J ends, which lost 1 base and 4 bases, there was a span of 8 bases. There are 13 residues in the CDR3. Germline-derived CDR1 and CDR2 are MGHRA and YSYEKL. DNA for the CDR3: TGCGCCAGCAGCCAAGGGGTAGCGTACGAGCAGTACTTC. Translating it yields CASSQGVAYEQYF.

This clone was recorded a few times. The chain couples TRBV5-1 to TRBJ2-5, with TRBD2 matching over 12 bases. CDR3 length: 15 amino acids. The J segment lost 5 bases and the V segment lost 6 bases, leaving 8 bases of the junction unmatched. Germline V gene sequence: CDR1 SGHRS, CDR2 YFSETQ. CDR3 sequence reads: CASKETSGSGETQYF. In DNA form, the CDR3 reads TGCGCCAGCAAGGAGACTAGCGGGAGCGGGGAGACCCAGTACTTC.

The V call is TRBV4-3, the J call TRBJ1-5; weak D call: TRBD1 (5 bases). From germline, CDR1 is LGHNA and CDR2 YSLEER. The CDR3 totals 14 residues. Deletions cut 0 bases from V and 6 bases from J, with 9 bases between. CDR3 bases: TGCGCCAGCAGCCAAGATCGGGGGGGTCAGCCCCAGCATTTT. It specifies CASSQDRGGQPQHF.

This clone came up once. This chain joins TRBV5-1 and TRBJ2-7; TRBD2 might be the D (5 bases). The V and J ends lost 0 bases and 4 bases respectively, with 14 bases between them. The germline V gene has CDR1 SGHRS and CDR2 YFSETQ. This CDR3 is 15 amino acids long. CDR3 nucleotide sequence: TGCGCCAGCAGCTTGGCGGGGTCCCCCCAATACGAGCAGTACTTC. Its protein product is CASSLAGSPQYEQYF.

This clone appeared once. This chain links TRBV19 with TRBJ2-5, with TRBD1 matching 7 bases. Germline V gene sequence: CDR1 LNHDA, CDR2 SQIVND (reference sequence). The CDR3 is 13 amino acids. With 4 bases clipped from V and 4 bases from J, the junction kept 3 bases outside the gene matches. The CDR3 reads CASSTHRGETQYF. The CDR3 DNA reads TGTGCCAGTAGTACACACAGGGGAGAGACCCAGTACTTC.

This rearrangement joins TRBV28 to TRBJ2-7; TRBD1 matches at 10 bases. Germline CDR1 is MDHEN and CDR2 is SYDVKM. The length of the CDR3 is 14 residues. Trimming cost V 3 bases and J 6 bases; bases outside gene matches: 5. CDR3 nucleotides: TGTGCCAGCAGTTTGGAGACAGGGGGCCTCGAGCAGTACTTC. It specifies CASSLETGGLEQYF.

This clone was observed a handful of times. The chain combines TRBV12-5 with TRBJ1-1; D gene ambiguous. The germline V and J ends were trimmed by 6 bases and 5 bases, with 19 bases remaining between them. Per the germline V gene, CDR1 is LGHNT and CDR2 is FRNRAP. The CDR3 extends over 15 amino acids. The CDR3 nucleotides are TGTGCTAGTGGGCCCTCGACCCCATCGGGGACTGAAGCTTTCTTT. Protein product: CASGPSTPSGTEAFF. Full variable domain (missing parts from reference TRBV12-5 and TRBJ1-1): DARVTQTPRHKVTEMGQEVTMRCQPILGHNTVFWYRQTMMQGLELLAYFRNRAPLDDSGMPKDRFSAEMPDATLATLKIQPSEPRDSAVYFCASGPSTPSGTEAFFGQGTRLTVV.